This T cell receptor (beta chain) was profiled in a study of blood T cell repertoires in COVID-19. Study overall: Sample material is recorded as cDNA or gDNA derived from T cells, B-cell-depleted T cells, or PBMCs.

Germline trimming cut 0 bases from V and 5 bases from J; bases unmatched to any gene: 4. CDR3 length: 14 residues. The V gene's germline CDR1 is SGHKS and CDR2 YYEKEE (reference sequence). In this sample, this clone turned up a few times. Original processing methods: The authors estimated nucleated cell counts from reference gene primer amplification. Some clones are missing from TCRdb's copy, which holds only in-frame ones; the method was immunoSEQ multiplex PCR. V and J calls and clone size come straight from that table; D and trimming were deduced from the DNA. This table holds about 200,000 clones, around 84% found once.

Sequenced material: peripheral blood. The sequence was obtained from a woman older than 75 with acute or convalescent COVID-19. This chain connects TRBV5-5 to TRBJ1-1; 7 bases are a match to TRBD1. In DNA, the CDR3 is TGTGCCAGCAGCTTGGACAGGGGTTGGACTGAAGCTTTCTTT. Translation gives CASSLDRGWTEAFF. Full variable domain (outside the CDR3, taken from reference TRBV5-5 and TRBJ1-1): DAGVTQSPTHLIKTRGQQVTLRCSPISGHKSVSWYQQVLGQGPQFIFQYYEKEERGRGNFPDRFSARQFPNYSSELNVNALLLGDSALYLCASSLDRGWTEAFFGQGTRLTVV.